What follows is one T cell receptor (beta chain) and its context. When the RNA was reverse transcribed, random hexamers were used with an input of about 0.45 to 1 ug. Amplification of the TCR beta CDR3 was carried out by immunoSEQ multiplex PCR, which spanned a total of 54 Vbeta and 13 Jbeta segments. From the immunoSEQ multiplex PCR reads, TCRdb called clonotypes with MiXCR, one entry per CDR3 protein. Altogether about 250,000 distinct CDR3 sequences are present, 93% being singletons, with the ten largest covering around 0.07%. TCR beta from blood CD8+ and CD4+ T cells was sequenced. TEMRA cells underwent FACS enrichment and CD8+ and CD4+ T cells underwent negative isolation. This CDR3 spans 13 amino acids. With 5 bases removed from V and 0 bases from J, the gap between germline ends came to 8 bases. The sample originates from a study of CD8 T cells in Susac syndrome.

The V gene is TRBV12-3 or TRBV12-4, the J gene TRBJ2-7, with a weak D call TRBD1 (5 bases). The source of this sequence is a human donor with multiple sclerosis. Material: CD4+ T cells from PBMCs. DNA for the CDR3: TGTGCCAGCAGTAAGGACAACTCCTACGAGCAGTACTTC. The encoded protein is CASSKDNSYEQYF.